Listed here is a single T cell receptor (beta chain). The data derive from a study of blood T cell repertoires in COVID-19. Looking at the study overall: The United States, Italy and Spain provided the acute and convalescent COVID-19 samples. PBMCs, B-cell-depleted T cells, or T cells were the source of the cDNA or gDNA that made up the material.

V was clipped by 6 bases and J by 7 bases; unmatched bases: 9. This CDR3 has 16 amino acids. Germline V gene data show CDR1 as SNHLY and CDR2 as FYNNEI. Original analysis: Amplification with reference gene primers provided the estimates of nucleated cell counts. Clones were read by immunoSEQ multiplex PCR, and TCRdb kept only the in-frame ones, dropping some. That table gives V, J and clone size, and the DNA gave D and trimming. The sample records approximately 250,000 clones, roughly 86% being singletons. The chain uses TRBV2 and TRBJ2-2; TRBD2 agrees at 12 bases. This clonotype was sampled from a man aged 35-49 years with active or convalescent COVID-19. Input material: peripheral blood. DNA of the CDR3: TGTGCCAGCAGACGGACTAGCGGGAATCGGGACGGGGAGCTGTTTTTT. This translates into CASRRTSGNRDGELFF. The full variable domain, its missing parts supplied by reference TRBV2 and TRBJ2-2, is EPEVTQTPSHQVTQMGQEVILRCVPISNHLYFYWYRQILGQKVEFLVSFYNNEISEKSEIFDDQFSVERPDGSNFTLKIRSTKLEDSAMYFCASRRTSGNRDGELFFGEGSRLTVL.